This T cell receptor beta chain was observed in a study of a mutant IDH1 vaccine in newly diagnosed glioma. Assay used: immunoSEQ multiplex PCR; TCRdb lists only in-frame clones, some missing. The repertoire has approximately 80,000 clones, over 75% of them found once; the top ten carry approximately 5.4%. This sample's time point: week 47, end of study. The investigators gave 300 ug of mutant IDH1 20-mer peptide in each vaccine dose, together with topical imiquimod. Concerning this clone: Its specificity is unknown.

The source material was PBMCs, sampled from a glioma patient whose treatment included an IDH1 peptide vaccine. This sequence was found in a man aged 35 to 55 with glioma.

This chain's CDR3 is CASSSGDSGYEQYF. CDR3 nucleotides: TGTGCCAGCAGTTCCGGTGATAGCGGATACGAGCAGTACTTC. V gene TRBV6-5 combines with J gene TRBJ2-7; TRBD2 might be the D (6 bases). The CDR3 loop spans 14 amino acids. Germline lookup yields CDR1 MNHEY and CDR2 SVGAGI. V lost 4 bases and J lost 4, with 14 bases in between.